This record concerns one TCR beta chain sequence. Libraries were prepared by immunoSEQ multiplex PCR; TCRdb keeps only in-frame clonotypes and omits some of them. This sample yields thousands of clones, of which around 88% are seen a single time; about 2% belongs to the top ten. This sample was taken from a study of neoadjuvant nivolumab and ipilimumab in lung cancer. The length of the CDR3 is 14 residues. Trimming took 8 bases from V and 7 from J; bases not matched to a gene: 10. Germline-derived CDR1 and CDR2 are MRHNA and SNTAGT. This TCR derives from an adult with non-small cell lung cancer. The material sequenced was tumor tissue, taken after neoadjuvant nivolumab, alone or with ipilimumab, at or shortly before surgery. V usage is TRBV6-4 and J usage is TRBJ2-3; 9 nucleotides match TRBD2. The CDR3 DNA reads TGTGCCAGCGGGGGACTAGCCCAGGCCCATACGCAGTATTTT. Translated: CASGGLAQAHTQYF.